This is a list of T cell receptor beta chains from one sample in a study of blood T cell repertoires in COVID-19. Repertoires were generated with immunoSEQ multiplex PCR, while TCRdb's copy carries only in-frame clones and drops some. This table has approximately 38,000 clones, around 88% appearing once. Sequencing used peripheral blood. These receptors were taken from a woman in her 70s with active COVID-19. Each CDR3 is given with its conserved first and last residue. Fields, in order: J gene, V gene, D gene, clone size, CDR3 DNA, CDR3 protein. D genes are given only for firm matches. Clone size is given for some rows only: seen once, a few or many times, or a class if the clone is expanded.

TRBJ2-7	TRBV6-5	TRBD2	NA	TGTGCCAGCACCCCGACTAGCGGAGCCCTATTAGAGCAGTACTTC	CASTPTSGALLEQYF
TRBJ2-5	TRBV30	TRBD2	NA	TGTGCCTGGATGCCCTGGCGGGGGGTCGAAGAGACCCAGTACTTC	CAWMPWRGVEETQYF
TRBJ2-1	TRBV4-1	NA	NA	TGCGCCAGCAGCCAAGGTCTAGGGGTTGGCGAGCAGTTCTTC	CASSQGLGVGEQFF
TRBJ1-2	TRBV3-1/TRBV3-2	TRBD1	NA	TGTGCCAGCAGCCCGGACAGGGGTAACTATGGCTACACCTTC	CASSPDRGNYGYTF
TRBJ2-7	TRBV6-6	NA	NA	TGTGCCAGCAGCCAATACACGTACGAGCAGTACTTC	CASSQYTYEQYF
TRBJ1-4	TRBV28	TRBD1	NA	TGTGCCACCCAGGGGGCGGTAGAAAAACTGTTTTTT	CATQGAVEKLFF
TRBJ2-5	TRBV6-2/TRBV6-3	NA	NA	TGTGCCAGCAGCCAAGGGCGGGGTGGGGAGACCCAGTACTTC	CASSQGRGGETQYF
TRBJ2-1	TRBV10-1	TRBD2	NA	TGCGCCAGCAGTGAGTCGAGGGCTAGCGGGGGGTACAATGAGCAGTTCTTC	CASSESRASGGYNEQFF
TRBJ1-1	TRBV7-3	NA	NA	TGTGCCAGCAGCTTATTAGGGACAAACACTGAAGCTTTCTTT	CASSLLGTNTEAFF
TRBJ2-1	TRBV2	NA	few	TGTGCCAGCAGTGGAACCGGGACTCGACGTTACAATGAGCAGTTCTTC	CASSGTGTRRYNEQFF
TRBJ1-4	TRBV28	NA	NA	TGTGCCAGCAGTTTAAGCTTGCCCAATGAAAAACTGTTTTTT	CASSLSLPNEKLFF
TRBJ2-5	TRBV7-2	TRBD1	NA	TGTGCCAGCAGCATACCGGGACAGGATACCCAGTACTTC	CASSIPGQDTQYF
TRBJ2-1	TRBV30	TRBD2	NA	TGTGCCTGGAGTGTACGGAGATGGCGGGGGGGCCGCGGTGAGCAGTTCTTC	CAWSVRRWRGGRGEQFF
TRBJ2-7	TRBV24-1	TRBD1	NA	TGTGCCACCAGTGCCATGCCTTATGTACCGGGACAGGGGAGGTACGAGCAGTACTTC	CATSAMPYVPGQGRYEQYF